This T cell receptor beta chain stems from a study of T cell responses to AZD1222 COVID-19 vaccine (dated by TCRdb to the early 2020s). For context, the study as a whole: AZD1222 recipients with second doses at about 4 weeks or about 12 weeks were pooled, because spike-specific TCR depth and breadth did not differ between schedules. A total of more than 230 trial participants underwent TCR sequencing, of whom some 210 received two doses of AZD1222 and around 26 received two doses of the MenACWY control vaccine. Trial participants were enrolled into age subgroups of 18-55, 56-69 and 70-plus years, which contained about 160, 30 and 59 TCR-sequenced participants, respectively. Study-level results and caveats: Conclusions about previously exposed vaccinees were limited because only six or seven AZD1222 recipients were SARS-CoV-2 seropositive at baseline. In the small 56-69-year group, the increase in depth fell short of significance, most likely because of low power. Reportedly, almost half of the unique spike-specific TCRs recognized epitopes lying outside the regions that are mutated in the B.1.351 and B.1.1.7 variants. Participants were mostly white British and included more females than males, and it was suggested by the authors that clonal diversity may have been underestimated. CD4 TCRs associated with the vaccine covered the entire spike protein, and the dominant responses were in regions 160-218 and 743-854. Because no samples from the day 14 peak response were available, repertoires could be characterized only after the peak T cell response. A significant rise in spike-specific TCR breadth and depth was observed after two AZD1222 doses relative to day 0 and relative to MenACWY recipients.

The CDR3 regions of human TCRbeta chains were analyzed by immunosequencing. On the authors' methods: Repertoire TCRs were matched against a reference library of SARS-CoV-2-specific TCRs generated with the MIRA antigen-specificity platform. Breadth was defined as the fraction of unique TCRs that were SARS-CoV-2-associated, and depth was defined as the fraction of total T cells that were SARS-CoV-2-associated. Using the MIRA data, every spike-specific TCR was mapped to the spike region that the TCR reacted to and assigned to either a CD4 or a CD8 class. Log10-transformed breadth and depth values were compared by one-way ANOVA with Sidak's multiple comparisons tests. Sourced from immuneACCESS, this table was stored by TCRdb with only in-frame sequences that have V and J called. A share of the clones is absent; for the studies checked, an unresolved V gene accounts for under half, and the remainder has no known explanation. D and trimming were read from the DNA, whereas the V and J calls and clone size are those reported in that table. This sample lists under 150,000 clones; just under 95% were detected once. The ten largest clonotypes hold roughly 5.1% of the sample.

Points on this clone: The specificity of this receptor is unknown. Base quality data are lacking; no much larger clone is found one base away.

The junction shows trimming of 0 bases on V and 5 bases on J, plus 11 bases between the germline ends. From the germline V gene (reference sequence), CDR1 is SGHNT and CDR2 is YYREEE. From cysteine to phenylalanine, the CDR3 is 15 amino acids long. The read is trimmed to its CDR3 DNA, 45 bases read in frame from base 1. This sample's time point label indicates: baseline before first vaccination. Samples from vaccinated people were obtained from the UK trials COV001 and COV002, which included a single-blind randomized controlled phase 2/3 trial of AZD1222 (ChAdOx1 nCoV-19) in healthy adults. For TCRbeta chain sequencing, PBMC samples from trial participants were taken at day 0 and at day 28 after the second dose.

Sequences were derived from peripheral blood, sampled on day 0 of AZD1222 vaccination. The chain is encoded by TRBV5-4 joined to TRBJ1-4; TRBD1 is a weak D gene call, 5 bases matching. The origin of this receptor is an adult in good health. CDR3 region: CASSLAGTPNEKLFF. DNA sequence: TGTGCCAGCAGCTTGGCCGGGACGCCAAATGAAAAACTGTTTTTT. Reference TRBV5-4 and TRBJ1-4 genes cover what lies past the CDR3, so the full variable domain is ETGVTQSPTHLIKTRGQQVTLRCSSQSGHNTVSWYQQALGQGPQFIFQYYREEENGRGNFPPRFSGLQFPNYSSELNVNALELDDSALYLCASSLAGTPNEKLFFGSGTQLSVL.